The clone carrying this T cell receptor (beta chain) was recorded once. Its specificity is not known. CDR1 SGHRS and CDR2 YFSETQ come from the germline V gene. Trimming left V 2 bases short and J 0 bases short, with 11 bases between. The CDR3 is 16 amino acids. This sample is drawn from a study of T cell responses to AZD1222 COVID-19 vaccine. Here immunoSEQ multiplex PCR was the method, and the copy in TCRdb shows in-frame clones only, minus some. This table holds about 26,000 clones, about nine tenths found once. Broader study findings: Donor demographics were predominantly white British with a female majority; clonal diversity may be underestimated.

The TCR sequence derives from an adult who received the AZD1222 COVID-19 vaccine. The sample consisted of peripheral blood, taken 28 days after the second AZD1222 dose. The chain carries TRBV5-1 and TRBJ2-2; the D gene is possibly TRBD1 (5 bases). The CDR3 DNA is TGCGCCAGCAGCTTCGACAGCAACGCGAACACCGGGGAGCTGTTTTTT. This codes for CASSFDSNANTGELFF.